The entry that follows covers one T cell receptor beta chain sequence. This sample is part of a study of blood T cell repertoires in COVID-19. Study details: Collection of acute and convalescent COVID-19 samples took place in the United States, Italy and Spain. T cells, B-cell-depleted T cells, or PBMCs provided the cDNA or gDNA that served as material.

How the authors handled the data: Estimated nucleated cell counts came from reference gene primer amplification. Only in-frame clones appear in the TCRdb table, and some are missing; sequencing was by immunoSEQ multiplex PCR. The DNA gave D and trimming, while V, J and clone size come from that table. This table holds about 48,000 clones, roughly 85% found once. The CDR3 sequence is 16 residues long. From germline, CDR1 is MNHNS and CDR2 SASEGT. V was pared by 4 bases and J by 1 base, with 9 bases of the junction left unmatched. The chain carries TRBV6-1 and TRBJ1-1; TRBD1 matches at 7 bases. The source is an elderly woman with acute or convalescent COVID-19. The sequenced sample consisted of peripheral blood. In nucleotides, the CDR3 is TGTGCCAGCAGTGCGATTTCGGGACAGTCGAACACTGAAGCTTTCTTT. This encodes CASSAISGQSNTEAFF.